Shown below are 24 T cell receptor beta chains from a single sample sequenced in a study of PD-1 blockade in classical Hodgkin lymphoma. Every single patient, without exception, relapsed after autologous stem cell transplantation, and brentuximab vedotin exposure varied. This table comes from immunoSEQ multiplex PCR, and its TCRdb copy is limited to in-frame clones, with some not included. The sample yields 55,000 to 75,000 clones, 70% to 75% seen once. The material was peripheral blood mononuclear cells (PBMCs), obtained before the second cycle of nivolumab. The receptor source for this set is a human donor with classical Hodgkin lymphoma.

This rearrangement joins TRBV5-1 to TRBJ2-7; D unclear. This CDR3 has 13 amino acids. Germline V gives CDR1 SGHRS, CDR2 YFSETQ. V was cut by 0 bases and J by 5 bases, with 9 bases left in between. The CDR3 loop reads CASSLARRNEQYF. For the CDR3, the DNA is TGCGCCAGCAGCTTGGCTCGCAGAAACGAGCAGTACTTC.

J is TRBJ1-1 and V is TRBV9; TRBD1 is a possible D gene (6 bases). Between the trimmed V and J ends, which lost 3 bases and 4 bases, there was a span of 13 bases. The CDR3 contains 14 residues. Germline values: CDR1 SGDLS, CDR2 YYNGEE. The CDR3 reads CASSASGQSTEAFF. As DNA, the CDR3 is TGTGCCAGCAGCGCTTCCGGACAGAGCACTGAAGCTTTCTTT.

V is TRBV29-1 and J is TRBJ2-1, with D possibly being TRBD1 (6 bases). In germline, CDR1 is SQVTM, CDR2 ANQGSEA. This CDR3 contains 15 residues. The V gene lost 5 bases and the J gene lost 7 bases, with 21 bases spanning the gap. The CDR3 DNA is TGCAGCGTTTCCCAGGGGAGTAATAGGGGGAATGAGCAGTTCTTC. It encodes CSVSQGSNRGNEQFF.

The chain uses TRBV27 and TRBJ2-5; no firm D call. The closer fit of TRBJ2-7 to the DNA end suggests the J call may be wrong. The CDR3 consists of 13 residues. Germline V CDR1 and CDR2: MNHEY, SMNVEV (reference sequence). CDR3 residues: CASSLRAYYEQYF. DNA of the CDR3: TGTGCCAGCAGTTTAAGGGCCTACTACGAGCAGTACTTC.

The chain combines TRBV6-6 with TRBJ1-2; tentatively, D is TRBD1 (5 bases). Per germline, CDR1 MNHNY and CDR2 SVGAGI (reference sequence). The CDR3 sequence is 13 residues long. V lost 5 bases and J lost 8, with 15 bases in between. The DNA for the CDR3 is TGTGCCAGCAGTGGATCCCGGGACCTGGGCTACACCTTC. Translation gives CASSGSRDLGYTF.

The table lists this clone with a count of one. The chain uses TRBV28 and TRBJ1-3; 8 bases are shared with TRBD1. V shed 2 bases and J 8 bases; nucleotides not matched to a gene: 5. Germline V gene data show CDR1 as MDHEN and CDR2 as SYDVKM. CDR3 length: 14 amino acids. In nucleotides, the CDR3 is TGTGCCAGCAGTTTAGGACAGGGCCAGGACACCATATATTTT. Translating it yields CASSLGQGQDTIYF.

The chain employs TRBV10-2 and TRBJ1-1; D not resolved. The CDR3 is 12 amino acids. Germline V lookup: CDR1 WSHSY, CDR2 SAAADI. Trimming took 2 bases from V and 7 from J, leaving 8 bases between them. DNA of the CDR3: TGCGCCAGCAGTGAGCCTGGAGGTGAAGCTTTCTTT. Translation gives CASSEPGGEAFF.

This clone was detected only a few times. The rearrangement links TRBV5-1 to TRBJ2-3; D is ambiguous. Germline CDR1 SGHRS, CDR2 YFSETQ. CDR3 length: 14 amino acids. Trimming left V 0 bases short and J 1 base short, with 6 bases between. The chain's CDR3 is CASSLDQRTDTQYF. In DNA, the CDR3 is TGCGCCAGCAGCTTGGATCAGCGCACAGATACGCAGTATTTT.

V is TRBV9 and J is TRBJ2-1; possible D gene TRBD1, 6 bases. V lost 6 bases and J 6 bases, leaving 19 bases between the germline ends. Looked up from germline, CDR1 is SGDLS and CDR2 is YYNGEE. There are 15 residues in the CDR3. As DNA, the CDR3 is TGTGCCAGCACTCGGGCAGGGGCAGTTATCAATGAGCAGTTCTTC. Its protein product is CASTRAGAVINEQFF.

This clone is labeled as medium-sized. The rearrangement joins TRBV5-1 to TRBJ2-4; D may be TRBD1 or TRBD2 (5 bases each). The V and J ends lost 0 bases and 0 bases respectively, with 10 bases between them. CDR1 and CDR2 (germline): SGHRS, YFSETQ. The CDR3 length is 16 residues. CDR3 amino acids: CASSLGDGLAKNIQYF. DNA of the CDR3: TGCGCCAGCAGCTTGGGGGACGGCCTAGCCAAAAACATTCAGTACTTC.

The J gene is TRBJ1-2, the V gene TRBV5-4; weak D call: TRBD1 (5 bases). V was cut by 5 bases and J by 4 bases, with 15 bases left in between. The CDR3 sequence is 14 residues long. Per germline, CDR1 SGHNT and CDR2 YYREEE (reference sequence). CDR3 coding DNA: TGTGCCAGCAGTCCTGTAGGGGTGGGCTATGGCTACACCTTC. It encodes CASSPVGVGYGYTF.

The V call is TRBV11-3, the J call TRBJ1-1; the D is unclear. This CDR3 spans 14 amino acids. CDR1 and CDR2 from the germline V gene are SGHNT and YENEEA. Trimming left V 0 bases short and J 1 base short, with 6 bases between. The CDR3 loop reads CASSLDAGNTEAFF. As DNA, the CDR3 is TGTGCCAGCAGCTTAGATGCCGGGAACACTGAAGCTTTCTTT.

This clone was seen a handful of times. The chain employs TRBV2 and TRBJ2-3; D might be TRBD1 (6 bases). V was shortened by 5 bases and J by 0 bases, with 15 bases between the two germline ends. This CDR3 is built from 16 residues. In germline, CDR1 is SNHLY, CDR2 FYNNEI. The CDR3 is CASSSMGATSTDTQYF. The CDR3 DNA is TGTGCCAGCAGTTCAATGGGGGCCACTAGCACAGATACGCAGTATTTT.

This clone has at least ten counts. The chain combines TRBV9 with TRBJ1-1; no reliable D call. V was cut by 3 bases and J by 6 bases, with 9 bases left in between. CDR1 is SGDLS and CDR2 is YYNGEE in the germline V gene. The CDR3 runs to 12 residues. The CDR3 region has the DNA TGTGCCAGCAGCGCAGGTTCAGCTGAAGCTTTCTTT. It translates to CASSAGSAEAFF.

V gene TRBV15 combines with J gene TRBJ1-5, with no clear D. CDR3 length: 15 amino acids. CDR1 LNHNV and CDR2 YYDKDF come from the germline V gene (reference sequence). The V gene lost 3 bases and the J gene lost 1 base, with 10 bases spanning the gap. Written as DNA, the CDR3 is TGTGCCACCAGCAGGGAAACCATGAGCAATCAGCCCCAGCATTTT. It is translated as CATSRETMSNQPQHF.

The gene calls are TRBV2 and TRBJ2-5; D possibly uses TRBD1 or TRBD2 (5 bases each). The CDR3 contains 13 residues. Trimming removed 7 bases at V and 4 bases at J, with 13 bases between. Germline-derived CDR1 and CDR2 are SNHLY and FYNNEI. The CDR3 nucleotides are TGTGCCAGCATCAGGGCCCGGGGAGAGACCCAGTACTTC. Its translation is CASIRARGETQYF.

This clone has a handful of counts. The chain links TRBV19 to TRBJ1-1; D gene uncertain. The V end was cut by 1 base, the J end by 7 bases, with 7 bases between. Germline V gene lookup returns CDR1 LNHDA and CDR2 SQIVND (reference sequence). This CDR3 comprises 12 residues. The CDR3, as DNA: TGTGCCAGTAGTATAGTTGGCCGTGAAGCTTTCTTT. Translated, it gives CASSIVGREAFF.

This clone was observed a few times. The rearrangement joins TRBV12-5 to TRBJ2-7; 9 bases map to TRBD2. In germline, CDR1 is LGHNT, CDR2 FRNRAP. Trimming at V came to 5 bases and at J to 6 bases, leaving 8 bases not matched to a gene. This CDR3 has 14 residues. CDR3 loop: CASGRGLARGEQYF. CDR3 in DNA: TGTGCTAGTGGTCGCGGACTAGCGAGGGGCGAGCAGTACTTC.

The V gene is TRBV9, the J gene TRBJ1-4; D is perhaps TRBD1 (5 bases). The germline V and J ends were trimmed by 2 bases and 5 bases, with 13 bases remaining between them. Looked up from germline, CDR1 is SGDLS and CDR2 is YYNGEE. The CDR3 extends over 15 amino acids. The CDR3 nucleotides are TGTGCCAGCAGCGTCTTCGGACATTGGAATGAAAAACTGTTTTTT. Residues: CASSVFGHWNEKLFF.

The sample holds a few counts of this clone. The chain recombines TRBV29-1 with TRBJ1-2; tentatively, D is TRBD1 (6 bases). The CDR3 sequence is 13 residues long. The germline V and J ends were trimmed by 4 bases and 3 bases, with 12 bases remaining between them. Germline lookup yields CDR1 SQVTM and CDR2 ANQGSEA. The CDR3: CSVGGGRDYGYTF. The DNA of the CDR3 is TGCAGCGTTGGGGGGGGCAGGGACTATGGCTACACCTTC.

This clone is a singleton in its sample. The chain employs TRBV2 and TRBJ1-1; maybe TRBD1 (5 bases). There are 15 residues in the CDR3. Between the trimmed V and J ends, which lost 6 bases and 5 bases, there was a span of 19 bases. From germline, CDR1 is SNHLY and CDR2 FYNNEI. The CDR3 sequence is CASSPDTGRGTEAFF. The CDR3 nucleotides are TGTGCCAGCAGCCCTGACACGGGTCGGGGGACTGAAGCTTTCTTT.

The chain couples TRBV11-2 to TRBJ1-2; D unclear. The CDR3 is made up of 13 amino acids. The ends were cut back, 5 bases at V and 0 bases at J, with 7 bases in the middle. CDR1 and CDR2 (germline): SGHAT, FQNNGV. CDR3 DNA: TGTGCCAGCAGCCCTGCACCTAACTATGGCTACACCTTC. Translation: CASSPAPNYGYTF. The whole variable domain, remainder taken from reference TRBV11-2 and TRBJ1-2, is EAGVAQSPRYKIIEKRQSVAFWCNPISGHATLYWYQQILGQGPKLLIQFQNNGVVDDSQLPKDRFSAERLKGVDSTLKIQPAKLEDSAVYLCASSPAPNYGYTFGSGTRLTVV.

Only a few counts were recorded for this clone. The junction does not match germline at one end; this may be a read error. This chain connects TRBV19 to TRBJ1-5, with D uncertain. Germline V gives CDR1 LNHDA, CDR2 SQIVND (reference sequence). The CDR3 consists of 17 residues. The CDR3 here is CASSSLLGLLSNQPRHF. The CDR3 bases are TGTGCCAGTAGTAGTCTTCTTGGACTACTTAGCAATCAGCCCCGGCATTTT.

V usage is TRBV7-6 and J usage is TRBJ2-3, with D possibly matching TRBD1 (7 bases). The CDR3 spans 15 residues. Germline CDR1 reads SGHVS; CDR2 reads FNYEAQ. The ends were cut back, 5 bases at V and 3 bases at J, with 15 bases in the middle. The CDR3: CASSHRGRGTDTQYF. The DNA for the CDR3 is TGTGCCAGCAGCCATAGGGGGCGGGGTACAGATACGCAGTATTTT.